This T cell receptor beta chain was recovered during a study of siplizumab effects on memory and regulatory T cells. General study points: Confirmation was lacking for the suppressive function of proliferating Tregs derived from siplizumab cultures. The naive T cell population seemed more diverse than memory cells and seemed a major contributor to the alloresponse.

Libraries were prepared by immunoSEQ multiplex PCR; TCRdb keeps only in-frame clonotypes and omits some of them. This table has some 120,000 clones, just under 95% appearing once. Note on this clone: Its target is not known.

Trimming took 6 bases from V and 4 from J; bases not matched to a gene: 3. Germline V gene data show CDR1 as ENHRY and CDR2 as SYGVKD. The CDR3 runs 15 residues. The chain carries TRBV10-3 and TRBJ2-1, with 13 bases fitting TRBD2. The sequence was obtained from a human donor in good health. Material for sequencing was non-Treg CD4+ T cells sorted from blood. The DNA of the CDR3 is TGTGCCATCAGCCTACTAGCGGGGGGGTACAATGAGCAGTTCTTC. It translates to CAISLLAGGYNEQFF.